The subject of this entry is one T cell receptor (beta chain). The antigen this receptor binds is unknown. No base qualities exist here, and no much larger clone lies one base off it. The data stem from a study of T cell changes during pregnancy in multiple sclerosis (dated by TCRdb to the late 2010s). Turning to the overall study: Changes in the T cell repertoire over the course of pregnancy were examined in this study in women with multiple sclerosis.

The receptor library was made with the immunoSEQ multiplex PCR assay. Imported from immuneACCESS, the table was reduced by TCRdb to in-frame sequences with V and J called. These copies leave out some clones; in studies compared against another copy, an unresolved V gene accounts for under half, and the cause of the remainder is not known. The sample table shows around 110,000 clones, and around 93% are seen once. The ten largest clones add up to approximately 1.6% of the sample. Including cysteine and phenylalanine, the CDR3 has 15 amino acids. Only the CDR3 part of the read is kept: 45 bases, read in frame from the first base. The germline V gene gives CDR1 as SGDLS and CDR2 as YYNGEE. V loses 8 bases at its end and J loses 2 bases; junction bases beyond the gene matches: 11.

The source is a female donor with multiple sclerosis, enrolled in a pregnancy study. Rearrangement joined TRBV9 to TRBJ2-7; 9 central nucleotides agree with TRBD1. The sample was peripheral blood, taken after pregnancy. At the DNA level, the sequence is TGTGCCAGTTCCCAGGGACAGGGTAAGGCCTACGAGCAGTACTTC. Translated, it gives CASSQGQGKAYEQYF.